A selection of T cell receptor beta chains follows, all from one sample in a study of patients and donors after allogeneic stem cell transplantation. TCRdb used MiXCR to reprocess the RT-PCR reads, holding one entry per CDR3 protein. The sample comprises roughly 200,000 distinct CDR3 sequences, 35% to 45% of which are singletons, and more than 9% rests with the top ten. The sample comprised blood, either unsorted or a sorted T cell fraction (not recorded which). Receptors originate from a human donor who was either an allogeneic HSCT recipient or a stem cell or donor lymphocyte infusion donor (not recorded which). It is not recorded whose cells these are; they may come from a transplant donor. Each CDR3 is given with its conserved first and last residue. D genes are given only for firm matches. Not every row has a clone size; where given, it reads once, few, many or a size class.

>TRBJ2-5|NA|TRBV7-9|NA
TGTGCCAGCAGGGCATACCAAGAGACCCAGTACTTC
CASRAYQETQYF
>TRBJ2-3|NA|TRBV10-3|NA
TGTGCCATCGGCGGAGGGGATACGCAGTATTTT
CAIGGGDTQYF
>TRBJ1-6|few|TRBV15|TRBD1
TGTGCCACCAGCAGGGGGGACAGGAATTCACCCCTCCACTTT
CATSRGDRNSPLHF
>TRBJ2-5|NA|TRBV20-1|NA
TGCAGTGCTACGCGGTCCCAAGAGACCCAGTACTTC
CSATRSQETQYF
>TRBJ2-7|NA|TRBV4-2|TRBD2
TGTGCCAGCAGCCTGCGGACTAGCGGGGGGGCCTACGAGCAGTACTTC
CASSLRTSGGAYEQYF
>TRBJ2-5|NA|TRBV7-6|NA
TGTGCCAGCAGCGAAGAAAGGGGGGGGAAGTACTTC
CASSEERGGKYF
>TRBJ1-5|few|TRBV20-1|TRBD1
TGCAGTGCTAGCTCCGGGACAGGGAATCAGCCCCAGCATTTT
CSASSGTGNQPQHF
>TRBJ1-6|NA|TRBV3-1|NA
TGTGCCAGCAGCCAAGGACTAAACAGCGGCTCCTATAATTCACCCCTCCACTTT
CASSQGLNSGSYNSPLHF
>TRBJ2-1|NA|TRBV12-3/TRBV12-4|NA
TGTGCCAGCAGTTTTCGTTCCCGGGCCTTATTCCTTAGCTCCTACAATGAGCAGTTCTTC
CASSFRSRALFLSSYNEQFF
>TRBJ1-1|NA|TRBV4-1|NA
TGCGCCAGCAGCCAAGATCCCCGTAACACTGAAGCTTTCTTT
CASSQDPRNTEAFF
>TRBJ1-4|NA|TRBV6-6|NA
TGTGCCAGTGAGGGGGATCTTAATGAAAAACTGTTTTTT
CASEGDLNEKLFF
>TRBJ1-1|few|TRBV20-1|NA
TGCAGTGCTCCTAGGCAGCCGAACACTGAAGCTTTCTTT
CSAPRQPNTEAFF
>TRBJ1-4|NA|TRBV29-1|NA
TGCAGCGTGGCCGGGACGGTGAATGAAAAACTGTTTTTT
CSVAGTVNEKLFF
>TRBJ1-1|NA|TRBV7-9|NA
TGTGCCAGCAGCTTAGCGGGCCATCCGAACACTGAAGCTTTCTTT
CASSLAGHPNTEAFF
>TRBJ2-1|few|TRBV5-1|TRBD2
TGCGCCAGCAGCCTTCCCGGGACTAGCAAGGGTGATGAGCAGTTCTTC
CASSLPGTSKGDEQFF
>TRBJ1-5|NA|TRBV12-3/TRBV12-4|NA
TGTGCCAGCAGTTTCCAGGGCAATCAGCCCCAGCATTTT
CASSFQGNQPQHF
>TRBJ2-1|NA|TRBV5-1|TRBD2
TGCGCCAGCAGCCGCTCACCGGGGGGTCTGAATGAGCAGTTCTTC
CASSRSPGGLNEQFF
>TRBJ2-7|once|TRBV3-1|NA
TGTGCCAGCAGCCATTTGGACAGACCCTCCTACGAGCAGTACTTC
CASSHLDRPSYEQYF
>TRBJ1-5|NA|TRBV27|NA
TGTGCCAGCGGGGCGAATCAGCCCCAGCATTTT
CASGANQPQHF
>TRBJ2-1|NA|TRBV9|TRBD2
TGTGCCAGCAGCGGTGGAGCCTTGGGGCGGGGGAGATCCTACAATGAGCAGTTCTTC
CASSGGALGRGRSYNEQFF
>TRBJ1-2|NA|TRBV9|TRBD1
TGTGCCAGCAGCGCAGCAGGGGGCCTTCAGGGCTACACCTTC
CASSAAGGLQGYTF
>TRBJ2-5|NA|TRBV5-1|NA
TGCGCCAGCAGAGTGAGGTTCGGGGAGACCCAGTACTTC
CASRVRFGETQYF
>TRBJ1-2|NA|TRBV15|NA
TGTGCCACCAGCAGAGATGGGGGGATCCTTGGAGGAGTCTATGGCTACACCTTC
CATSRDGGILGGVYGYTF
>TRBJ1-6|NA|TRBV5-1|NA
TGCGCCAGCAGCTTGGGGGGGCAGTCTAATTCACCCCTCCACTTT
CASSLGGQSNSPLHF
>TRBJ2-5|NA|TRBV5-1|TRBD1
TGCGCCAGCAGCTTAACAGGGGCACGATCAGAGACCCAGTACTTC
CASSLTGARSETQYF
>TRBJ1-1|many|TRBV4-2|NA
TGTGCCAGCAGCCAAGGGAGGGGCACTGAAGCTTTCTTT
CASSQGRGTEAFF
>TRBJ1-6|few|TRBV9|NA
TGTGCCAGCAACCCAAAGTCGAGTTCACCCCTCCACTTT
CASNPKSSSPLHF
>TRBJ1-5|NA|TRBV27|TRBD1
TGTGCCAGCAGTTCGAGGGAGAGGGGGCAACAGCCCCAGCATTTT
CASSSRERGQQPQHF
>TRBJ2-7|NA|TRBV5-1|NA
TGCGCCAGCAGCATACAGGTGAGCTCCTACGAGCAGTACTTC
CASSIQVSSYEQYF
>TRBJ1-5|many|TRBV7-2|NA
TGTGCCAGCACCATCCGTGGTAATCAGCCCCAGCATTTT
CASTIRGNQPQHF
>TRBJ2-7|NA|TRBV28|NA
TGTGCCAGCAGTTTGTCAGGACGCTACTACGAGCAGTACTTC
CASSLSGRYYEQYF
>TRBJ2-3|NA|TRBV5-5|NA
TGTGCCAGCAGCTTGGGAAATTGGGGCACAGATACGCAGTATTTT
CASSLGNWGTDTQYF
>TRBJ1-2|few|TRBV5-8|NA
TGTGCCAGCAGCTGGAGGTACTATGGCTACACCTTC
CASSWRYYGYTF
>TRBJ2-3|few|TRBV12-3/TRBV12-4|TRBD2
TGTGCCAGCAGTTTTCGGGGGGCAGATACGCAGTATTTT
CASSFRGADTQYF
>TRBJ2-3|NA|TRBV3-1|NA
TGTGCCAGCAGCCAAGCTAAAGGGATGAGCGCAGATACGCAGTATTTT
CASSQAKGMSADTQYF
>TRBJ1-5|few|TRBV12-3/TRBV12-4|NA
TGTGCCAGCAGTTTGGGCGGTTATAGCAATCAGCCCCAGCATTTT
CASSLGGYSNQPQHF
>TRBJ2-3|NA|TRBV12-3/TRBV12-4|NA
TGTGCCAGCGGAGTTAGGCGCACAGATACGCAGTATTTT
CASGVRRTDTQYF
>TRBJ1-5|few|TRBV20-1|TRBD1
TGCAGTGCTAGGGACAGGCTGGGGCCCCAGCATTTT
CSARDRLGPQHF
>TRBJ2-2|NA|TRBV12-3/TRBV12-4|NA
TGTGCCAGCAGTTTCATATTGGGACATAAGAACACCGGGGAGCTGTTTTTT
CASSFILGHKNTGELFF
>TRBJ1-6|NA|TRBV5-1|NA
TGCGCCAGCAGCTTGGACGTTCCCCCCCTCCACTTT
CASSLDVPPLHF
>TRBJ2-3|NA|TRBV7-6|NA
TGTGCCAGCAGCTTAGCGCGGCTAGGCACAGATACGCAGTATTTT
CASSLARLGTDTQYF
>TRBJ2-1|NA|TRBV24-1|NA
TGTGCCACCAGTGACCGTCCTGGTGAGCAGTTCTTC
CATSDRPGEQFF
>TRBJ1-2|few|TRBV7-2|TRBD1
TGTGCCAGCAGCTCAGGGGGGAGCCTCGATGGCTACACCTTC
CASSSGGSLDGYTF
>TRBJ2-7|NA|TRBV10-3|NA
TGTGCCATCAGTGAGCCGGACAAGCCCTACGAGCAGTACTTC
CAISEPDKPYEQYF
>TRBJ1-5|NA|TRBV18|TRBD1
TGTGCCAGCTCACAGATGGGACAGGGAAATCAGCCCCAGCATTTT
CASSQMGQGNQPQHF
>TRBJ1-1|NA|TRBV30|NA
TGTGCCTGGATGACAGCCCCGAACACTGAAGCTTTCTTT
CAWMTAPNTEAFF